By sample share, the clone carrying this T cell receptor (beta chain) is medium-sized. Its antigen remains unknown. The data are from a study of spatial heterogeneity in lung cancer. Study as a whole: Consistent detection of more beta-chain than alpha-chain sequences was observed.

Germline CDR1 KGHSH, CDR2 LQKENI. The CDR3 runs to 13 residues. The V end was cut by 8 bases, the J end by 1 base, with 11 bases between. Time point specified: sample taken at primary tumor resection. Whole RNA was taken from tumor, nontumor lung or frozen PBMC; it was then sequenced unsorted. TCRdb recomputed calls from the 5' RACE reads with MiXCR, one row per CDR3 protein. The table includes 950 to 1,500 distinct CDR3 sequences, 9.5% to 13% detected once. Regarding the study as a whole: Of tumor T cells, an estimated coverage of about 7.7% was reached for alpha chains and about 14% for beta chains. Expanded TCRs classified as ubiquitous or regional were counted, and these counts tracked ubiquitous and regional nonsynonymous mutations, respectively. Mutation tallies in tumors tracked expanded intratumoral alpha and beta TCR counts.

The clonotype was recovered from a male donor with early-stage non-small cell lung cancer. The V and J genes are TRBV18 and TRBJ1-1; D is uncertain. This sample comprised lung tumor tissue, obtained at surgery. CDR3 residues: CASKPGQNTEAFF. CDR3 DNA: TGTGCCAGCAAACCCGGGCAGAACACTGAAGCTTTCTTT.